This TCR beta chain is from a study of blood T cell repertoires in COVID-19. This CDR3 is built from 16 residues. Trimming at V came to 3 bases and at J to 4 bases, leaving 8 bases not matched to a gene. In germline, CDR1 is SGDLS, CDR2 YYNGEE. The repertoire was sequenced with immunoSEQ multiplex PCR; TCRdb's copy has only in-frame clones and lacks some. The sample has about 480,000 clones, roughly nine tenths seen once. V gene TRBV9 combines with J gene TRBJ2-2, with 8 bases matching TRBD2. The sequence was collected from a woman between 50 and 59 years old with COVID-19, enrolled during active disease. The specimen was peripheral blood. For the CDR3, the DNA is TGTGCCAGCAGCGCGATAGCGGGGAGAGGCACCGGGGAGCTGTTTTTT. Translating it yields CASSAIAGRGTGELFF.